Described below is a single TCR beta chain sequence and its context. The antigen is undetermined. Making the TCR beta cDNA relied on 5'RACE template switching with UMIs. TCRdb reprocessed the 5' RACE reads and stores each CDR3 protein as one record, lacking DNA. This sample's clone table lists roughly 150,000 distinct CDR3 sequences. The sample is drawn from a study of T cells expressing NK-cell markers. Turning to the study itself: Seven sequenced donors out of eight were HCMV-seropositive, one seronegative. Study-wide points: CD8+ T cells in more than five donors included dominant NKG2C+ clonotypes at roughly 1.0-8%. Topping the CD3+CD56-NKG2C+ fraction as well were these clonotypes, in several donors.

The V gene's germline CDR1 is DFQATT and CDR2 SNEGSKA (reference sequence). The CDR3 loop spans 19 amino acids. V gene TRBV20-1 combines with J gene TRBJ2-4; TCRdb names TRBD2, which stays unverified in the absence of DNA. Sequencing was performed on blood T cells: a sorted CD56 or NKG2C T cell subset, CD4+ or CD8+ T cells, or bulk PBMC T cells (not recorded which). The sequence was obtained from a woman between 18 and 70 years old in good health. CDR3 residues: CSATPGTSRTILAKNIQYF.